Listed here are 27 T cell receptor beta chains from one sample, sequenced in a study of T cells in pancreatic ductal adenocarcinoma. Libraries were prepared by immunoSEQ multiplex PCR; TCRdb keeps only in-frame clonotypes and omits some of them. This repertoire shows tens of thousands of clones, around nine tenths found once; its top ten account for roughly 2.3%. Surgery without prior neoadjuvant therapy was the treatment of the selected pancreatic ductal adenocarcinoma patients. The sample consisted of PBMCs. The source is a human donor with pancreatic ductal adenocarcinoma.

The chain employs TRBV7-9 and TRBJ2-5; D possibly uses TRBD1 or TRBD2 (5 bases each). V gave up 4 bases and J gave up 2 bases, with 20 bases separating them. The germline CDR1 and CDR2 sequences are SEHNR and FQNEAQ (reference sequence). The CDR3 runs 17 residues. The CDR3 region is CASSSVQGVWGQETQYF. For the CDR3, the DNA is TGTGCCAGCAGCTCAGTTCAGGGAGTTTGGGGACAAGAGACCCAGTACTTC.

As regards this clone: Mismatch with germline at one junction end may stem from a read error. This chain joins TRBV6-6 and TRBJ2-2, with D uncertain. The CDR3 contains 15 residues. Germline lookup yields CDR1 MNHNY and CDR2 SVGAGI (reference sequence). The CDR3 DNA follows: TGTGCCAGCAGTTACGGCGGTGGGAACCCCGGGGAGCTGTTTTTT. Amino acids: CASSYGGGNPGELFF.

The V gene is TRBV5-4, the J gene TRBJ1-2; D unresolved. The CDR3 has 13 residues. Germline CDR1 and CDR2: SGHNT and YYREEE (reference sequence). Between the trimmed V and J ends, which lost 1 base and 4 bases, there was a span of 8 bases. The CDR3 spells CASSLPQFYGYTF. The CDR3 region has the DNA TGTGCCAGCAGCTTGCCGCAGTTCTATGGCTACACCTTC.

This clone is a singleton in its sample. The chain recombines TRBV15 with TRBJ2-1, with 8 nucleotides matching TRBD2. Looked up from germline, CDR1 is LNHNV and CDR2 is YYDKDF (reference sequence). The CDR3 extends over 17 amino acids. J lost 10 bases, V lost 5 bases, and 19 bases had no gene match. The CDR3 DNA sequence: TGTGCCACCAGCCGGGGGGGTTCCGGGACAACCCTGGGCGAGCAGTTCTTC. The encoded protein is CATSRGGSGTTLGEQFF. Using reference TRBV15 and TRBJ2-1 for the parts outside the CDR3, the full variable domain is DAMVIQNPRYQVTQFGKPVTLSCSQTLNHNVMYWYQQKSSQAPKLLFHYYDKDFNNEADTPDNFQSRRPNTSFCFLDIRSPGLGDTAMYLCATSRGGSGTTLGEQFFGPGTRLTVL.

The CDR3 DNA is TGCGCCAGCAGCCAGCTGGACAGTCGAACCATATATTTT. Its translation is CASSQLDSRTIYF. The chain carries TRBV4-3 and TRBJ1-3, with D possibly being TRBD1 (6 bases). V was clipped by 3 bases and J by 10 bases, with 13 bases between them. Germline V lookup: CDR1 LGHNA, CDR2 YSLEER. The CDR3 is made up of 13 amino acids.

The rearrangement joins TRBV5-1 to TRBJ2-4; 10 bases agree with TRBD2. The germline CDR1 and CDR2 sequences are SGHRS and YFSETQ. J gave up 3 bases and V 1 base, and 1 base lay outside the gene matches. CDR3 length equals 15 residues. The CDR3 coding sequence is TGCGCCAGCAGCTTGCTAGCGGGAGTCAAAAACATTCAGTACTTC. This gives the protein CASSLLAGVKNIQYF.

The chain joins TRBV21-1 to TRBJ1-4. TRBV21-1 is reported as a pseudogene. CDR3 length: 16 residues. The CDR3 loop is CASSQRERDGDEKLFF. The CDR3 coding sequence is TGTGCCAGCAGCCAAAGGGAAAGGGATGGGGATGAAAAACTGTTTTTT.

V and J are TRBV27 and TRBJ2-4; TRBD2 agrees at 13 bases. The junction had 3 bases not matched to a gene; V was cut back by 7 bases and J by 0 bases. The length of the CDR3 is 16 residues. CDR1 is MNHEY and CDR2 is SMNVEV in the germline V gene (reference sequence). In DNA form, the CDR3 reads TGTGCCAGCAAGGGGACTAGCGGGATAGCCAAAAACATTCAGTACTTC. Its protein product is CASKGTSGIAKNIQYF.

Only a few counts were recorded for this clone. V and J are TRBV4-3 and TRBJ2-1; unclear D gene. This CDR3 is built from 19 residues. Per germline, CDR1 LGHNA and CDR2 YSLEER. V was pared by 2 bases and J by 0 bases, with 20 bases between. For the CDR3, the DNA is TGCGCCAGCAGCCAAAGAGAAGGTCGCGGTTATAGCTCCTACAATGAGCAGTTCTTC. Its protein is CASSQREGRGYSSYNEQFF.

The genes are TRBV5-8 and TRBJ2-7, with D uncertain. The CDR3 loop spans 16 amino acids. The germline CDR1 and CDR2 sequences are SGHTS and YDEGEE. V lost 1 base and J 3 bases, leaving 17 bases between the germline ends. Here the CDR3 DNA reads TGTGCCAGCAGCTTGTGGGGTAAGACGGACGGCTACGAGCAGTACTTC. Encoded protein: CASSLWGKTDGYEQYF. Variable domain in full (rest from reference TRBV5-8 and TRBJ2-7): EAGVTQSPTHLIKTRGQQATLRCSPISGHTSVYWYQQALGLGLQFLLWYDEGEERNRGNFPPRFSGRQFPNYSSELNVNALELEDSALYLCASSLWGKTDGYEQYFGPGTRLTVT.

The V call is TRBV27, the J call TRBJ2-2; 7 nucleotides agree with TRBD2. V was clipped by 3 bases and J by 7 bases; unmatched bases: 5. The germline gives CDR1 MNHEY, CDR2 SMNVEV (reference sequence). CDR3 length: 14 amino acids. CDR3 nucleotide sequence: TGTGCCAGCAGTTTGGGGGGGATCGGCGGGGAGCTGTTTTTT. Encoded protein: CASSLGGIGGELFF.

The V and J genes are TRBV9 and TRBJ2-1; 7 bases align to TRBD1. Germline V gene lookup returns CDR1 SGDLS and CDR2 YYNGEE. The CDR3 spans 15 residues. With 0 bases clipped from V and 6 bases from J, the junction kept 6 bases outside the gene matches. The CDR3 is CASSVGGRGFNEQFF. The DNA for the CDR3 is TGTGCCAGCAGCGTAGGCGGCAGGGGGTTCAATGAGCAGTTCTTC.

The sample holds one count of this clone. CDR3 sequence reads: CASLGLGELFF. The CDR3 bases are TGTGCCAGTCTAGGACTCGGGGAGCTGTTTTTT. The genes are TRBV2 and TRBJ2-2; D is perhaps TRBD2 (5 bases). CDR1 is SNHLY, CDR2 FYNNEI, per germline. Between the trimmed V and J ends, which lost 9 bases and 7 bases, there was a span of 9 bases. The length of the CDR3 is 11 residues.

The V gene is TRBV10-3, the J gene TRBJ2-1; D call uncertain. The CDR3 is 13 amino acids. V lost 5 bases, J lost 10 bases, and 15 bases lay in between. Germline CDR1 is ENHRY and CDR2 is SYGVKD. CDR3 in amino acids: CAISTIESGEQFF. The CDR3 coding sequence is TGTGCCATCAGTACGATCGAGTCCGGAGAGCAGTTCTTC.

The V call is TRBV7-2, the J call TRBJ1-1, with a weak D call TRBD1 (5 bases). Trimming removed 5 bases from V and 4 bases from J, with 11 bases in between. The CDR3 is 13 residues long. Germline CDR1 and CDR2: SGHTA and FQGNSA. The CDR3 here is CASSQTGRTEAFF. The CDR3 DNA follows: TGTGCCAGCAGCCAAACAGGTCGCACTGAAGCTTTCTTT.

The chain uses TRBV5-1 and TRBJ2-5; D may be TRBD1 (6 bases). The CDR3 totals 17 residues. V lost 0 bases and J 0 bases, leaving 15 bases between the germline ends. Germline-derived CDR1 and CDR2 are SGHRS and YFSETQ. CDR3 residues: CASSLDNRVGDQETQYF. The CDR3 DNA is TGCGCCAGCAGCTTGGATAACAGGGTTGGGGACCAAGAGACCCAGTACTTC. Drawing the rest from reference TRBV5-1 and TRBJ2-5, the complete variable domain is KAGVTQTPRYLIKTRGQQVTLSCSPISGHRSVSWYQQTPGQGLQFLFEYFSETQRNKGNFPGRFSGRQFSNSRSEMNVSTLELGDSALYLCASSLDNRVGDQETQYFGPGTRLLVL.

The chain links TRBV7-9 to TRBJ1-2; 9 positions agree with TRBD1. CDR1 and CDR2 (germline): SEHNR, FQNEAQ (reference sequence). The junction had 12 bases not matched to a gene; V was cut back by 4 bases and J by 6 bases. This CDR3 has 16 amino acids. The CDR3 reads CASSSYRDRVEDGYTF. CDR3 nucleotide sequence: TGTGCCAGCAGCTCCTACCGGGACAGGGTCGAGGATGGCTACACCTTC. The whole variable domain, filled in from reference TRBV7-9 and TRBJ1-2, reads DTGVSQNPRHKITKRGQNVTFRCDPISEHNRLYWYRQTLGQGPEFLTYFQNEAQLEKSRLLSDRFSAERPKGSFSTLEIQRTEQGDSAMYLCASSSYRDRVEDGYTFGSGTRLTVV.

This chain links TRBV7-9 with TRBJ2-1; D remains unclear. V gave up 1 base and J gave up 4 bases, with 11 bases separating them. The CDR3 contains 15 residues. Per germline, CDR1 SEHNR and CDR2 FQNEAQ (reference sequence). The CDR3 DNA reads TGTGCCAGCAGCTTAGATAGGGCAAAATACAATGAGCAGTTCTTC. This translates into CASSLDRAKYNEQFF.

The chain has TRBV6-1 and TRBJ1-5; D is uncertain. Trimming pared 8 bases from V and 4 bases from J, leaving 9 bases between. CDR3 length: 12 amino acids. Germline-derived CDR1 and CDR2 are MNHNS and SASEGT. The CDR3 loop reads CASRSGNQPQHF. CDR3 sequence (DNA): TGTGCCAGCCGCTCTGGAAATCAGCCCCAGCATTTT.

The rearrangement links TRBV19 to TRBJ1-4; D might be TRBD1 (6 bases). V was clipped by 4 bases and J by 10 bases, with 16 bases between them. Germline V gene sequence: CDR1 LNHDA, CDR2 SQIVND (reference sequence). This CDR3 has 14 amino acids. CDR3 in amino acids: CASSNPQGWGKLFF. The DNA of the CDR3 is TGTGCCAGTAGTAACCCACAGGGCTGGGGAAAACTGTTTTTT.

This CDR3 is CASSLNGRMNTEAFF. The CDR3 DNA follows: TGTGCCAGCAGCTTGAACGGAAGGATGAACACTGAAGCTTTCTTT. The genes are TRBV5-6 and TRBJ1-1; D is unclear. CDR3 size: 15 residues. Germline assignment: CDR1 SGHDT and CDR2 YYEEEE. Trimming took 1 base from V and 0 from J, leaving 10 bases between them.

The rearrangement uses TRBV29-1 and TRBJ1-1; D unclear. The CDR3 spans 13 residues. Trimming cost V 6 bases and J 1 base, with 12 bases left between them. The germline V gene has CDR1 SQVTM and CDR2 ANQGSEA. The CDR3 loop is CSVGTGENTEAFF. In nucleotides, the CDR3 is TGCAGCGTCGGAACGGGTGAGAACACTGAAGCTTTCTTT. Supplemented by reference TRBV29-1 and TRBJ1-1, the full variable domain reads SAVISQKPSRDICQRGTSLTIQCQVDSQVTMMFWYRQQPGQSLTLIATANQGSEATYESGFVIDKFPISRPNLTFSTLTVSNMSPEDSSIYLCSVGTGENTEAFFGQGTRLTVV.

The J gene is TRBJ1-1, the V gene TRBV19, with D uncertain. Trimming removed 4 bases from V and 2 bases from J, with 11 bases in between. The germline CDR1 and CDR2 sequences are LNHDA and SQIVND (reference sequence). The CDR3 length is 14 residues. CDR3 nucleotide sequence: TGTGCCAGTAGTAATTGGGCAGCAAACACTGAAGCTTTCTTT. The encoded protein is CASSNWAANTEAFF.

This clone was found once. The CDR3, as DNA: TGCAGCGTTCTTACTGGCGGAGAGACCCAGTACTTC. Protein: CSVLTGGETQYF. The chain employs TRBV29-1 and TRBJ2-5; D is uncertain. The CDR3 sequence is 12 residues long. Germline values: CDR1 SQVTM, CDR2 ANQGSEA. The V end lost 5 bases, the J end lost 4 bases, and 11 bases lay between the germline ends.

The rearrangement joins TRBV10-3 to TRBJ2-7; 8 bases align to TRBD1. CDR1 and CDR2 (germline): ENHRY, SYGVKD. V dropped 0 bases and J dropped 0; count of bases not matched to a gene: 1. The CDR3 is 15 amino acids. The CDR3, as DNA: TGTGCCATCAGTGAGTCTGGGACAGGCTCCTACGAGCAGTACTTC. This encodes CAISESGTGSYEQYF.

This sequence joins TRBV7-2 and TRBJ2-3; D gene ambiguous. The CDR3 is made up of 14 amino acids. V gave up 3 bases and J gave up 1 base, with 8 bases separating them. Germline loops: CDR1 SGHTA, CDR2 FQGNSA. The CDR3 loop is CASSLYVCTDTQYF. CDR3 coding DNA: TGTGCCAGCAGCTTGTACGTATGCACAGATACGCAGTATTTT.

The V and J genes are TRBV19 and TRBJ1-5; TRBD1 aligns across 7 bases. The germline gives CDR1 LNHDA, CDR2 SQIVND (reference sequence). This CDR3 is 14 amino acids long. Trimming removed 7 bases from V and 2 bases from J; junction bases left unmatched: 5. The CDR3 protein is CASKDRAGNQPQHF. CDR3 DNA sequence: TGTGCCAGTAAAGACAGGGCTGGCAATCAGCCCCAGCATTTT.